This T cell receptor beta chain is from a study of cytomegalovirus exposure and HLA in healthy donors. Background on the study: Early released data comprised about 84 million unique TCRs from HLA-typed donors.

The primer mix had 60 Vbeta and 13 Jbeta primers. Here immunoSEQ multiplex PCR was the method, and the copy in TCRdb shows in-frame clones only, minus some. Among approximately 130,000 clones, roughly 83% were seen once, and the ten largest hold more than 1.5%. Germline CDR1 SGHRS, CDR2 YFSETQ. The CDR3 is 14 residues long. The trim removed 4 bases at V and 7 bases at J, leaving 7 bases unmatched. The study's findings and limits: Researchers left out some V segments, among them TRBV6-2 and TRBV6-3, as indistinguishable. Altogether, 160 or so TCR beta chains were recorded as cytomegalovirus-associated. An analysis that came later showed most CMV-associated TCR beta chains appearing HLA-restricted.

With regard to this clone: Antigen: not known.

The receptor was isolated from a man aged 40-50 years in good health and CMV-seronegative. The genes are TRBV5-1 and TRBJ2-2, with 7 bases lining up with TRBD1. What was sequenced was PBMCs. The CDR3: CASSEQTGHGELFF. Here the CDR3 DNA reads TGCGCCAGCAGCGAACAGACAGGGCACGGGGAGCTGTTTTTT.